This T cell receptor beta chain comes out of a study of OX40 agonist ivuxolimab in advanced cancers. At the level of the study: Dose-escalation patients had hepatocellular carcinoma, melanoma, renal cell or head and neck cancer. Partial responses, seen in three patients, involved one hepatocellular carcinoma and two cutaneous melanomas.

The V and J ends lost 7 bases and 0 bases respectively, with 13 bases between them. CDR1 is MNHNY, CDR2 SVGAGI, per germline (reference sequence). CDR3 length: 15 amino acids. Profiling relied on immunoSEQ multiplex PCR, and the TCRdb table lists in-frame clones only, not all of them. The sample holds about 83,000 clones, about 90% seen once. The V and J genes are TRBV6-6 and TRBJ1-3, with TRBD1 as a possible D gene (5 bases). This specimen consisted of CD4+ or CD8+ T cells sorted from blood, obtained in a trial of the OX40 agonist ivuxolimab. The sequence derives from an adult with an advanced solid tumor such as melanoma, head and neck, liver or kidney cancer. In nucleotides, the CDR3 is TGTGCCAGCATCAGGACTGACAGCTCTGGAAACACCATATATTTT. Protein: CASIRTDSSGNTIYF.